This is a list of T cell receptor beta chains from one sample in a study of OX40 agonist ivuxolimab in advanced cancers. Generated by immunoSEQ multiplex PCR, the TCRdb table keeps only in-frame clones and is missing some. This table holds tens of thousands of clones, 85% to 95% found once. The sequences come from CD4+ or CD8+ T cells sorted from blood, collected in a trial of the OX40 agonist ivuxolimab. These TCRs come from an adult with an advanced solid tumor such as melanoma, head and neck, liver or kidney cancer. Each CDR3 is given with its conserved first and last residue. The D gene is left open where the match is weak. The size entry is marked missing in some rows and otherwise reads once, few, many or a size class.

D	J	size	V	DNA	CDR3
-	TRBJ1-1	-	TRBV4-1	TGCGCCAGCAGCCAGATAAAGAGTTTCGGGGGGGCTTTCTTT	CASSQIKSFGGAFF
-	TRBJ1-2	-	TRBV6-5	TGTGCCAGCAGTTACCGATCTGGGGGCTACACCTTC	CASSYRSGGYTF
TRBD1	TRBJ2-7	-	TRBV27	TGTGCCAGCACCCCCTTTGAACAGGGGGTCTCCTACGAGCAGTACTTC	CASTPFEQGVSYEQYF
-	TRBJ2-1	-	TRBV4-1	TGCGCCAGCAGCCAGCTAACAGGGATCTCCTACAATGAGCAGTTCTTC	CASSQLTGISYNEQFF
-	TRBJ2-7	once	TRBV9	TGTGCCAGCAGCGTAGGGGCTTCGGGGGCCTACGAGCAGTACTTC	CASSVGASGAYEQYF
-	TRBJ1-3	few	TRBV5-4	TGTGCCAGCAGCTTGAACCGGGATCAGAACACCATATATTTT	CASSLNRDQNTIYF
TRBD2	TRBJ2-7	once	TRBV9	TGTGCCAGCAGCCCCTGGGCTAGCGGGGACTCCTACGAGCAGTACTTC	CASSPWASGDSYEQYF
-	TRBJ2-3	-	TRBV4-1	TGCGCCAGCAGAGCCGGGATGGGCTCAGATACGCAGTATTTT	CASRAGMGSDTQYF
-	TRBJ2-3	-	TRBV5-5	TGTGCCAGCAGCTGGGACAGACTAGCAGATACGCAGTATTTT	CASSWDRLADTQYF
-	TRBJ2-3	-	TRBV11-2	TGTGCCAGCAGCTTAGTGGGCCAAGCACAGCGAGGGCAGTATTTT	CASSLVGQAQRGQYF
-	TRBJ2-7	-	TRBV9	TGTGCCAGCAGCCCGGCAAACACCTACGAGCAGTACTTC	CASSPANTYEQYF
TRBD1	TRBJ2-7	-	TRBV19	TGTGCCAGTAGTATCATACAGGGGGACGAGCAGTACTTC	CASSIIQGDEQYF
-	TRBJ2-3	-	TRBV27	TGTGCCAGCAGCTCCCATAGCACAGATACGCAGTATTTT	CASSSHSTDTQYF
TRBD1	TRBJ1-5	once	TRBV28	TGTGCCAGCAGAGGGACAGGGGATGGAGGCAATCAGCCCCAGCATTTT	CASRGTGDGGNQPQHF
-	TRBJ2-3	few	TRBV21-1	TGTGCCAGCCTAACTCCTGGGGGAGATACAGATACGCAGTATTTT	CASLTPGGDTDTQYF
TRBD1	TRBJ1-5	-	TRBV30	TGTGCCTGGAGTGAAATGGGACAGGGGGCGAGCTATAGCAATCAGCCCCAGCATTTT	CAWSEMGQGASYSNQPQHF
-	TRBJ2-6	-	TRBV6-1	TGTGCCAGCAGTGAATCCGTCTCTGGGGCCAACGTCCTGACTTTC	CASSESVSGANVLTF
-	TRBJ2-7	-	TRBV2	TGTGCCAGCAGTGACCGGGGCCACGAGCAGTACTTC	CASSDRGHEQYF
-	TRBJ2-1	-	TRBV6-5	TGTGCCAGCAAGAATCTCGGGAATGAGCAGTTCTTC	CASKNLGNEQFF
-	TRBJ1-2	-	TRBV29-1	TGCAGCGTTCCCGAACCCGGGACCGTCGGCTACACCTTC	CSVPEPGTVGYTF
TRBD2	TRBJ2-7	-	TRBV11-2	TGTGCCAGCAGCTTACTCGGTTTGGCGGGAGGGAGCGAGCAGTACTTC	CASSLLGLAGGSEQYF
-	TRBJ2-4	-	TRBV2	TGTGCCAGCAGGTGGACGGAGGGGAAGAACATTCAGTACTTC	CASRWTEGKNIQYF
TRBD2	TRBJ2-7	once	TRBV7-9	TGTGCCAGCAGCTCTAGCGGGAACGTCGACGAGCAGTACTTC	CASSSSGNVDEQYF
-	TRBJ2-5	-	TRBV9	TGTGCCAGCAGCGGGAGGCAAGAGACCCAGTACTTC	CASSGRQETQYF
-	TRBJ1-2	-	TRBV14	TGTGCCAGCAGCCAAGGTCCGGGGGCAGGGGCATACTATGGCTACACCTTC	CASSQGPGAGAYYGYTF
-	TRBJ2-3	-	TRBV28	TGTGCCAGCAGTTTTGCGGGCGAGAACACAGATACGCAGTATTTT	CASSFAGENTDTQYF
-	TRBJ2-7	-	TRBV27	TGTGCCACCCTGCGGGGGCTCGAGCAGTACTTC	CATLRGLEQYF
TRBD2	TRBJ2-3	once	TRBV19	TGTGCCAGTAGTCTTTTCCCTCGGACTAGCGGGAGCACAGATACGCAGTATTTT	CASSLFPRTSGSTDTQYF
TRBD2	TRBJ2-3	-	TRBV27	TGTGCCAGCAGTCTCTGGGGTGGGCGGGAGAGCACAGATACGCAGTATTTT	CASSLWGGRESTDTQYF
-	TRBJ2-3	-	TRBV6-5	TGTGCCAGCGGACCGTTCGGGTGGAGGACAGATACGCAGTATTTT	CASGPFGWRTDTQYF
TRBD1	TRBJ2-7	-	TRBV7-9	TGTGCCAGCAGATCCGGGACAGTCTACGAGCAGTACTTC	CASRSGTVYEQYF
-	TRBJ1-5	-	TRBV6-5	TGTGCCAGCAGTTACTCCGGGGCAAGCAATCAGCCCCAGCATTTT	CASSYSGASNQPQHF
-	TRBJ2-7	-	TRBV29-1	TGCAGCGTTGTCTGGCAGGGGAGGTACGAGCAGTACTTC	CSVVWQGRYEQYF
-	TRBJ2-3	-	TRBV9	TGTGCCAGCAGCGACCCCGTTCCACCTAACACAGATACGCAGTATTTT	CASSDPVPPNTDTQYF
-	TRBJ2-2	few	TRBV19	TGTGCCAGCGCGAAGATCACCGGGGAGCTGTTTTTT	CASAKITGELFF
-	TRBJ2-2	once	TRBV10-3	TGTGCCATCAGTGAACTTGGCACCGGGGAGCTGTTTTTT	CAISELGTGELFF
-	TRBJ1-5	-	TRBV2	TGTGCCAGCAGTGAATGGGTAGCCTATAGCAATCAGCCCCAGCATTTT	CASSEWVAYSNQPQHF
-	TRBJ1-1	-	TRBV4-1	TGCGCCAGCAGCCAAGATGGGGGAAGGATGAACACTGAAGCTTTCTTT	CASSQDGGRMNTEAFF
TRBD2	TRBJ2-1	-	TRBV7-8	TGTGCCAGCAGCTCAATAGCGGGAGGGCCAAATGAGCAGTTCTTC	CASSSIAGGPNEQFF
-	TRBJ2-7	-	TRBV27	TGTGCCAGCAGTTTAGGAGTCCGAGGGGGTTTATTAGACGAGCAGTACTTC	CASSLGVRGGLLDEQYF
-	TRBJ1-2	-	TRBV28	TGTGCCAGCAGTTTAAGCCTTGTTTATGGCTACACCTTC	CASSLSLVYGYTF
-	TRBJ1-1	-	TRBV10-2	TGCGCCAGCACCCCTTTGAACCGGAACACTGAAGCTTTCTTT	CASTPLNRNTEAFF
-	TRBJ2-7	-	TRBV27	TGTGCCAGCAGTTTAAACGGAGTGGAGCAGTACTTC	CASSLNGVEQYF
TRBD1	TRBJ2-7	-	TRBV19	TGTGCCAGTAGTTTCGGACAGGGGTCTTCCTACGAGCAGTACTTC	CASSFGQGSSYEQYF
-	TRBJ2-3	once	TRBV4-1	TGCGCCAGCAGCCAAGAGGGGTCGGCAGATACGCAGTATTTT	CASSQEGSADTQYF